The 15 T cell receptor beta chains given below trace back to one sample, sequenced in a study of blood T cells in healthy people across ages. The authors ran a second PCR of about 6 to 11 cycles using a sample-barcoded 5' primer and a J-beta primer mix. TCRdb called the 5' RACE reads again in MiXCR, with one record for every CDR3 protein. Seen here are some 940,000 distinct CDR3 sequences, 25% to 35% observed once, and the top ten hold more than 8.5%. This sample also appeared in a second study, on T cells of mothers and their children.

Material: blood. The receptors originated from a woman aged 40 to 49 in good health.

This clonotype was observed many times. The chain combines TRBV10-3 with TRBJ2-3; perhaps TRBD2 as D (6 bases). There are 14 residues in the CDR3. The V gene's germline CDR1 is ENHRY and CDR2 SYGVKD. V gave up 8 bases and J gave up 2 bases, with 14 bases separating them. The CDR3 loop is CAIGAGINTDTQYF. The CDR3 DNA reads TGTGCCATCGGCGCGGGGATTAACACAGATACGCAGTATTTT.

J is TRBJ2-3 and V is TRBV29-1, with D possibly matching TRBD2 (6 bases). There are 16 residues in the CDR3. Trimming removed 3 bases at V and 4 bases at J, with 20 bases between. Germline-derived CDR1 and CDR2 are SQVTM and ANQGSEA. As DNA, the CDR3 is TGCAGCGTTGAGGATGCGGCTAGCGACACGGCAGATACGCAGTATTTT. Translation: CSVEDAASDTADTQYF.

The rearrangement uses TRBV3-1 and TRBJ2-5; no clear D. This CDR3 contains 16 residues. V lost 1 base, J lost 3 bases, and 15 bases lay in between. Germline V gene data show CDR1 as LGHDT and CDR2 as YNNKEL (reference sequence). CDR3 in amino acids: CASSQGLMGSEETQYF. CDR3 nucleotide sequence: TGTGCCAGCAGCCAAGGACTCATGGGTTCCGAAGAGACCCAGTACTTC.

In its sample, this clonotype was seen many times. The V gene is TRBV2, the J gene TRBJ1-5; possibly TRBD1 for D (5 bases). V was shortened by 6 bases and J by 3 bases, with 15 bases between the two germline ends. Germline V gene sequence: CDR1 SNHLY, CDR2 FYNNEI. The CDR3 length is 15 residues. CDR3 sequence (DNA): TGTGCCAGCAGCACCCCCGGGGGTTCCAATCAGCCCCAGCATTTT. This encodes CASSTPGGSNQPQHF.

This clonotype was seen repeatedly, ten times or more. V usage is TRBV4-3 and J usage is TRBJ2-3; possibly TRBD2 for D (5 bases). The CDR3 is 16 residues long. Between the trimmed V and J ends, which lost 4 bases and 4 bases, there was a span of 18 bases. Germline assignment: CDR1 LGHNA and CDR2 YSLEER. Here the CDR3 DNA reads TGCGCCAGCAGCCTAGACCGAGCGGTTACCGCAGATACGCAGTATTTT. Its protein is CASSLDRAVTADTQYF.

The chain links TRBV29-1 to TRBJ2-7, with TRBD1 as a possible D gene (6 bases). The end of the DNA is better explained by TRBJ2-5, so the J call may be wrong. Germline V gene data show CDR1 as SQVTM and CDR2 as ANQGSEA. This CDR3 is built from 15 residues. DNA for the CDR3: TGCAGCGTTTCCAATCCGGGACACGTGTGGGAGACCCAGTACTTC. Protein sequence: CSVSNPGHVWETQYF.

The chain uses TRBV24-1 and TRBJ1-1, with D possibly being TRBD1 (5 bases). The germline V and J ends were trimmed by 4 bases and 0 bases, with 8 bases remaining between them. CDR3 length equals 14 residues. Germline V lookup: CDR1 KGHDR, CDR2 SFDVKD. CDR3 sequence (DNA): TGTGCCACCAGTGACTCGGGGGTGAACACTGAAGCTTTCTTT. Translation gives CATSDSGVNTEAFF.

V usage is TRBV12-3 or TRBV12-4 and J usage is TRBJ2-6; 10 nucleotides line up with TRBD1. J lost 1 base, V lost 5 bases, and 5 bases had no gene match. The CDR3 runs to 17 residues. The DNA for the CDR3 is TGTGCCAGCAGTCCCGGGACAGGGGCGTCTGGGGCCAACGTCCTGACTTTC. Amino acid sequence: CASSPGTGASGANVLTF.

The chain has TRBV6-2 or TRBV6-3 and TRBJ2-4, with 12 nucleotides matching TRBD2. Matching the DNA end better, TRBJ2-7 makes the J call doubtful. This CDR3 region has 13 residues. Germline V gives CDR1 MNHEY, CDR2 SVGEGT. CDR3: CASGLAGTSEQYF. The CDR3 nucleotides read TGTGCCAGCGGACTAGCGGGGACGAGCGAGCAGTACTTC.

The genes are TRBV28 and TRBJ1-3, with unresolved D. The CDR3 consists of 13 residues. The ends were cut back, 5 bases at V and 5 bases at J, with 10 bases in the middle. The germline V gene encodes CDR1 MDHEN and CDR2 SYDVKM. The DNA of the CDR3 is TGTGCCAGCAGTAATCCTGACAGAAACACCATATATTTT. Translation gives CASSNPDRNTIYF.

In regard to this clonotype: A much larger clone is a single base away; this may be a read error. The chain has TRBV5-1 and TRBJ2-7, with D hard to call. Per the germline V gene, CDR1 is SGHRS and CDR2 is YFSETQ. The CDR3 covers 15 residues. Trimming pared 3 bases from V and 2 bases from J, leaving 15 bases between. The CDR3 loop is CASSSAPRPPYEQYF. CDR3 nucleotide sequence: TGCGCCAGCAGCTCGGCCCCGAGACCACCCTACGAGCAGTACTTC.

The chain has TRBV5-1 and TRBJ1-1; D is unclear. Germline loops: CDR1 SGHRS, CDR2 YFSETQ. This CDR3 comprises 15 residues. V was cut by 4 bases and J by 1 base, with 14 bases left in between. The CDR3 reads CASSPMGNWNTEAFF. The CDR3 DNA reads as TGCGCCAGCAGCCCCATGGGAAATTGGAACACTGAAGCTTTCTTT.

The chain has TRBV10-3 and TRBJ2-1; a possible D gene is TRBD2 (6 bases). The CDR3 loop spans 14 amino acids. With 4 bases removed from V and 5 bases from J, the gap between germline ends came to 12 bases. In germline, CDR1 is ENHRY, CDR2 SYGVKD. The CDR3: CAISGLAADNEQFF. In nucleotides, the CDR3 is TGTGCCATCAGTGGATTAGCGGCGGACAATGAGCAGTTCTTC.

Many counts were recorded for this clonotype. The J gene is TRBJ1-5, the V gene TRBV3-1; D possibly corresponds to TRBD1 (5 bases). V was clipped by 3 bases and J by 3 bases, with 15 bases between them. This CDR3 has 16 residues. From germline, CDR1 is LGHDT and CDR2 YNNKEL (reference sequence). The CDR3 DNA is TGTGCCAGCAGCCACCCCCCGGGCAGGGTCAATCAGCCCCAGCATTTT. Translated: CASSHPPGRVNQPQHF.

This clonotype was counted ten times or more. The chain joins TRBV7-2 to TRBJ2-5; possibly TRBD1 for D (6 bases). The germline V gene encodes CDR1 SGHTA and CDR2 FQGNSA. This CDR3 comprises 16 residues. The V end was cut by 6 bases, the J end by 5 bases, with 22 bases between. CDR3 sequence: CASSTQGWGLRETQYF. The DNA of the CDR3 is TGTGCCAGCAGTACCCAAGGTTGGGGGCTTAGGGAGACCCAGTACTTC.